This T cell receptor beta chain is drawn from a study of T cell repertoires and HLA-DP antigens. Details on this clone: Its antigen is currently unknown.

Assay: immunoSEQ multiplex PCR; the TCRdb copy retains only in-frame clones and omits some. The table records about 110,000 clones, approximately 92% of them present only once. Germline CDR1 and CDR2: MDHEN and SYDVKM. CDR3 length equals 15 residues. V dropped 4 bases and J dropped 8; count of bases not matched to a gene: 13. V gene TRBV28 combines with J gene TRBJ1-2, with 7 bases that match TRBD1. This TCR was recovered from a woman younger than 30 in good health and CMV-seronegative. What was sequenced was CD4+ T cells from PBMCs. The CDR3 DNA reads TGTGCCAGCAGTTCCCCCTCCTTCGACAGGGACGGCTACACCTTC. It specifies CASSSPSFDRDGYTF.